This T cell receptor beta chain comes out of a study of shared clonotypes between healthy human individuals. Using immunoSEQ multiplex PCR, the repertoire was profiled, and TCRdb retains in-frame clones only, with some absent. There are over 2,000,000 clones in the sample; around 93% occur only once, and approximately 1.7% lies in the top ten. CDR1 LNHDA and CDR2 SQIVND come from the germline V gene (reference sequence). This CDR3 comprises 18 residues. Trimming took off 7 bases at V and 5 bases at J, with 26 bases between the two ends. The naive CD8 population came from CD45RO-negative cells selected for CCR7, without terminally differentiated effector memory CD45RA+ cells.

The chain is built from TRBV19 and TRBJ2-2, with D possibly TRBD1 on 6 matching bases. Sequencing was carried out using naive CD8+ T cells from PBMCs. The sequence came from a man aged 18 to 30 in good health. Some clones in this sample may be carry-over from other donors' samples. CDR3: CASIREPDRPEGTGELFF. In DNA form, the CDR3 reads TGTGCCAGTATTAGGGAACCCGACAGGCCAGAAGGGACCGGGGAGCTGTTTTTT.